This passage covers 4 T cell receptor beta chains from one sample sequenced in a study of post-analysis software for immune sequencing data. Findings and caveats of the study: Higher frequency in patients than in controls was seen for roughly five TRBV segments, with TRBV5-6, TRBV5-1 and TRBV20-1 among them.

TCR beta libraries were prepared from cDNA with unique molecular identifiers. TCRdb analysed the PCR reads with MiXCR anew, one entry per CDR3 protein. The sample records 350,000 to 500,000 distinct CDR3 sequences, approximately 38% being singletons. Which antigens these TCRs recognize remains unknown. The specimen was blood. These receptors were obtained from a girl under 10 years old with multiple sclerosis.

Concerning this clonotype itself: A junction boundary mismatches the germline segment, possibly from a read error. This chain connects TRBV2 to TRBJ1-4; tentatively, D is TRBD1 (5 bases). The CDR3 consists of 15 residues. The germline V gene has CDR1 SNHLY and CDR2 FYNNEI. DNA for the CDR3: TGTGCCAGCACCCGGGACGGATTGAAAAATGAAGAACTGTTTTTT. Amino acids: CASTRDGLKNEELFF.

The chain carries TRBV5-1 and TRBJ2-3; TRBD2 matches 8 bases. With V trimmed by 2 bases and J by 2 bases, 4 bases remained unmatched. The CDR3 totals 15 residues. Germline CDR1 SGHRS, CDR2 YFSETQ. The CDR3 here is CASSFSGDPTDTQYF. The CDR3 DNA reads TGCGCCAGCAGCTTTAGCGGGGACCCCACAGATACGCAGTATTTT.

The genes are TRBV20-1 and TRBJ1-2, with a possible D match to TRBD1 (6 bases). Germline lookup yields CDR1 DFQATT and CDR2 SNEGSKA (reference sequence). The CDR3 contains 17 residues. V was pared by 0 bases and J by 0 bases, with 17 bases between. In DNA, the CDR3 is TGCAGTGCTAGAGATTTAAGGGCCGGGACAACTAACTATGGCTACACCTTC. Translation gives CSARDLRAGTTNYGYTF.

CDR3 coding DNA: TGCAGTGCTAGAGATGGTGGGACAGCCGGGGGCACTAATGAAAAACTGTTTTTT. It specifies CSARDGGTAGGTNEKLFF. The chain carries TRBV20-1 and TRBJ1-4, with 7 nucleotides matching TRBD1. Germline CDR1 DFQATT, CDR2 SNEGSKA (reference sequence). V gave up 0 bases and J gave up 2 bases; unmatched junction bases: 12. The CDR3 has 18 amino acids.